The 27 T cell receptor beta chains below were found in one sample sequenced in a study of regulatory T cells in long-lasting Graves disease. Time point: persistent/refractory GD, antithyroid drugs over 5 years with positive TRAb. There was RNA extracted from PBMCs, and the TCR library was made from it. Both iRepertoire HTBI primers and Arm-PCR of CDR3 regions were used to build the TCR beta libraries. Each CDR3 protein is one row after TCRdb ran MiXCR on the multiplex PCR reads. In the table there are roughly 500,000 distinct CDR3 sequences, 20% of which are singletons. The specimen comprised peripheral blood mononuclear cells (PBMCs), sampled when the disease was refractory, from a patient treated with antithyroid drugs. The receptors come from a female donor with Graves disease.

This clonotype was recorded a few times. The chain couples TRBV27 to TRBJ2-5; weak D call: TRBD2 (5 bases). The V end was cut by 2 bases, the J end by 4 bases, with 11 bases between. Germline CDR1 MNHEY, CDR2 SMNVEV (reference sequence). CDR3 size: 14 residues. As DNA, the CDR3 is TGTGCCAGCAGTTTAATCGGGGATCGAGAGACCCAGTACTTC. The encoded protein is CASSLIGDRETQYF.

The rearrangement uses TRBV20-1 and TRBJ2-5; 10 bases fit TRBD1. The CDR3 has 14 amino acids. With 7 bases clipped from V and 5 bases from J, the junction kept 10 bases outside the gene matches. Germline V gene sequence: CDR1 DFQATT, CDR2 SNEGSKA (reference sequence). CDR3 protein: CSGQGTGVAETQYF. The CDR3 DNA reads TGCAGTGGCCAGGGGACAGGGGTGGCGGAGACCCAGTACTTC.

This chain joins TRBV27 and TRBJ2-7; 9 nucleotides agree with TRBD2. Unmatched junction bases numbered 9, after V lost 6 bases and J lost 3 bases. This CDR3 comprises 15 residues. CDR1 MNHEY and CDR2 SMNVEV come from the germline V gene (reference sequence). This CDR3 is CASRLTSGNFYEQYF. The CDR3 nucleotides read TGTGCCAGCAGATTGACTAGCGGAAACTTCTACGAGCAGTACTTC.

The table lists this clonotype with a few counts. One junction end does not reproduce the germline sequence, and a read error may be involved. The chain has TRBV10-3 and TRBJ2-7; TRBD1 matches 9 bases. The CDR3 covers 14 residues. Germline V gives CDR1 ENHRY, CDR2 SYGVKD. The CDR3 nucleotides read TGTGCCACCAGTCAGGGACAGGGTACCTACGGGCAGTACTTC. Protein: CATSQGQGTYGQYF.

There are many counts of this clonotype. The chain recombines TRBV27 with TRBJ2-7, with a weak D call TRBD2 (5 bases). V was cut by 5 bases and J by 3 bases, with 14 bases left in between. CDR1 is MNHEY and CDR2 is SMNVEV in the germline V gene (reference sequence). The CDR3 extends over 14 amino acids. CDR3 DNA sequence: TGTGCCAGCAGTCCTTCACTAGACTTCTACGAGCAGTACTTC. Its translation is CASSPSLDFYEQYF.

This clonotype was seen more than once but under ten times. The chain links TRBV27 to TRBJ2-3, with 8 bases aligning to TRBD1. CDR3 size: 14 residues. Looked up from germline, CDR1 is MNHEY and CDR2 is SMNVEV (reference sequence). The V and J ends lost 6 bases and 6 bases, in that order; junction bases with no gene match: 8. The CDR3 region is CASSHGQGSDTQYF. CDR3 nucleotides: TGTGCCAGCAGCCACGGACAGGGTAGCGATACGCAGTATTTT.

This clonotype was picked up many times. The chain couples TRBV3-1 to TRBJ1-4; D unresolved. This CDR3 comprises 12 residues. Germline values: CDR1 LGHDT, CDR2 YNNKEL (reference sequence). The V gene lost 3 bases and the J gene lost 8 bases, with 7 bases spanning the gap. DNA for the CDR3: TGTGCCAGCAGCCACGTCATAGAAAAACTGTTTTTT. It translates to CASSHVIEKLFF. The variable domain in full, with the rest retrieved from reference TRBV3-1 and TRBJ1-4, is DTAVSQTPKYLVTQMGNDKSIKCEQNLGHDTMYWYKQDSKKFLKIMFSYNNKELIINETVPNRFSPKSPDKAHLNLHINSLELGDSAVYFCASSHVIEKLFFGSGTQLSVL.

This clonotype was seen many times. The chain uses TRBV27 and TRBJ1-5; a weak D match, TRBD1 (5 bases). V was trimmed by 2 bases and J by 7 bases, leaving 12 bases between them. Germline-derived CDR1 and CDR2 are MNHEY and SMNVEV (reference sequence). This CDR3 is built from 14 residues. In nucleotides, the CDR3 is TGTGCCAGCAGTTTAGGAGGGGTAGGGCAGCCCCAGCATTTT. This codes for CASSLGGVGQPQHF.

This clonotype was picked up many times. The CDR3 DNA reads TGTGCCAGCAGTCCAGGAGTAACTAATGAAAAACTGTTTTTT. Amino acid sequence: CASSPGVTNEKLFF. The V and J genes are TRBV7-2 and TRBJ1-4; D not certain. V was shortened by 6 bases and J by 1 base, with 9 bases between the two germline ends. There are 14 residues in the CDR3. Germline CDR1 reads SGHTA; CDR2 reads FQGNSA.

V usage is TRBV20-1 and J usage is TRBJ2-1; 9 bases are a match to TRBD2. This CDR3 has 15 amino acids. Per germline, CDR1 DFQATT and CDR2 SNEGSKA (reference sequence). With V trimmed by 1 base and J by 8 bases, 9 bases remained unmatched. CDR3 in amino acids: CSARGGSGSFYEQFF. For the CDR3, the DNA is TGCAGTGCTAGAGGTGGTAGCGGGAGTTTCTATGAGCAGTTCTTC.

This clonotype was seen only a few times. J is TRBJ2-7 and V is TRBV19, with TRBD1 matching 7 bases. The germline CDR1 and CDR2 sequences are LNHDA and SQIVND (reference sequence). This CDR3 spans 17 amino acids. J lost 2 bases, V lost 5 bases, and 15 bases had no gene match. CDR3 sequence (DNA): TGTGCCAGTAGTCTCCGCCTGGGACAGCGAACCACCTACGAGCAGTACTTC. This translates into CASSLRLGQRTTYEQYF.

This clonotype has ten or more counts. In DNA form, the CDR3 reads TGTGCCAGCAGCCCAGAGGCCACTAGCGGGGCCAACGTCCTGACTTTC. This encodes CASSPEATSGANVLTF. The chain links TRBV7-2 to TRBJ2-6; a weak D match, TRBD2 (6 bases). Trimming stripped 5 bases from V and 4 bases from J, with 15 bases between. The length of the CDR3 is 16 residues. Germline V gives CDR1 SGHTA, CDR2 FQGNSA.

V is TRBV20-1 and J is TRBJ1-5; D uncertain. Germline V CDR1 and CDR2: DFQATT, SNEGSKA (reference sequence). V lost 0 bases to trimming and J lost 6 bases, with 24 bases between them. The CDR3 has 18 amino acids. In DNA form, the CDR3 reads TGCAGTGCTAGAGATAGAGACCGGGAGGCTGCGGCGAGTCAGCCCCAGCATTTT. Translating gives CSARDRDREAAASQPQHF.

This chain links TRBV19 with TRBJ2-7; 10 bases fit TRBD1. With 4 bases clipped from V and 6 bases from J, the junction kept 3 bases outside the gene matches. CDR1 and CDR2 (germline): LNHDA, SQIVND (reference sequence). The CDR3 totals 13 residues. CDR3 loop: CASSSGTGAEQYF. CDR3 nucleotide sequence: TGTGCCAGTAGTAGTGGGACAGGGGCCGAGCAGTACTTC.

This clonotype was recorded at least ten times. A much larger clone lies one base from this, so it may be a read error. V is TRBV28 and J is TRBJ1-4; D not certain. Germline V gene lookup returns CDR1 MDHEN and CDR2 SYDVKM. Trimming stripped 4 bases from V and 6 bases from J, with 3 bases between. The CDR3 runs 11 residues. The CDR3 DNA sequence: TGTGCCAGCAGTTCCTATGAAAAACTGTTTTTT. It is translated as CASSSYEKLFF. Using reference TRBV28 and TRBJ1-4 for the parts outside the CDR3, the full variable domain is DVKVTQSSRYLVKRTGEKVFLECVQDMDHENMFWYRQDPGLGLRLIYFSYDVKMKEKGDIPEGYSVSREKKERFSLILESASTNQTSMYLCASSSYEKLFFGSGTQLSVL.

This clonotype was seen more than once but under ten times. V is TRBV24-1 and J is TRBJ2-2, with TRBD1 matching 10 bases. This CDR3 contains 16 residues. The J segment lost 4 bases and the V segment lost 4 bases, leaving 5 bases of the junction unmatched. Germline CDR1 and CDR2: KGHDR and SFDVKD. For the CDR3, the DNA is TGTGCCACCAGTGACCTCCGGGACAGGGGCACCGGGGAGCTGTTTTTT. Protein sequence: CATSDLRDRGTGELFF.

This clonotype was picked up a small number of times. This chain joins TRBV6-1 and TRBJ1-2; 8 bases line up with TRBD1. Germline CDR1 and CDR2: MNHNS and SASEGT. This CDR3 is 14 amino acids long. The V segment lost 6 bases and the J segment 4 bases; nucleotides outside the gene matches: 7. CDR3 amino acids: CASSSTGGVYGYTF. The CDR3 nucleotides are TGTGCCAGCAGCTCTACAGGGGGAGTCTATGGCTACACCTTC.

About this clonotype: A much more abundant neighbour one base away suggests this may be a read error. This chain uses TRBV5-1 with TRBJ2-2, with D possibly called TRBD1 or TRBD2 (5 bases each). This CDR3 spans 14 amino acids. Germline V gene data show CDR1 as SGHRS and CDR2 as YFSETQ. The CDR3 is CASSWDGAPGELLF. The CDR3 DNA reads as TGCGCCAGCAGCTGGGACGGAGCCCCCGGGGAGCTGCTTTTT.

This chain connects TRBV27 to TRBJ2-3; no reliable D call. Trimming pared 6 bases from V and 1 base from J, leaving 11 bases between. The CDR3 loop spans 14 amino acids. Germline V CDR1 and CDR2: MNHEY, SMNVEV (reference sequence). The CDR3 here is CASSRVGRTDTQYF. The CDR3 DNA reads TGTGCCAGCAGCCGGGTGGGTCGCACAGATACGCAGTATTTT.

This clonotype was seen ten or more times. The rearrangement joins TRBV7-2 to TRBJ2-7; TRBD1 aligns across 9 bases. The junction had 9 bases not matched to a gene; V was cut back by 5 bases and J by 1 base. Germline CDR1 and CDR2: SGHTA and FQGNSA. The CDR3 totals 16 residues. In DNA, the CDR3 is TGTGCCAGCAGCCCGTACCGGGACAGGGTTTCCTACGAGCAGTACTTC. This encodes CASSPYRDRVSYEQYF.

There are a few counts of this clonotype. The rearrangement uses TRBV9 and TRBJ1-4, with no clear D. Germline V gene lookup returns CDR1 SGDLS and CDR2 YYNGEE. The length of the CDR3 is 14 residues. V was cut by 2 bases and J by 5 bases, with 10 bases left in between. The CDR3 is CASSVASDNEKLFF. The CDR3 DNA is TGTGCCAGCAGCGTGGCGTCAGACAATGAAAAACTGTTTTTT.

Worth noting for this clonotype: Just one base apart from a much larger clone, this may be a read error. The rearrangement links TRBV7-8 to TRBJ1-1, with D possibly TRBD1 on 6 matching bases. Germline CDR1 SGHVS, CDR2 FQNEAQ. The CDR3 has 14 amino acids. The ends were cut back, 5 bases at V and 14 bases at J, with 24 bases in the middle. DNA of the CDR3: TGTGCCAGCAGCGCCCGGGACATGGGTTCGAGAGAGTTCTTT. Residues: CASSARDMGSREFF.

The chain carries TRBV7-2 and TRBJ2-2; the match to TRBD2 covers 12 bases. CDR1 and CDR2 (germline): SGHTA, FQGNSA. V shed 8 bases, J shed 5 bases, and the junction held 6 bases outside the gene matches. The CDR3 totals 15 residues. DNA for the CDR3: TGTGCCAGCGAGCTGACTAGCGGGAGAACCGGGGAGCTGTTTTTT. It codes for CASELTSGRTGELFF.

The chain is built from TRBV28 and TRBJ2-3, with a weak D call TRBD1 (6 bases). The CDR3 has 14 amino acids. Germline CDR1 MDHEN, CDR2 SYDVKM. Trimming stripped 3 bases from V and 2 bases from J, with 9 bases between. The CDR3 coding sequence is TGTGCCAGCAGTTTCCAGGGGCCCACAGATACGCAGTATTTT. Translating gives CASSFQGPTDTQYF. The whole variable domain, filled in from reference TRBV28 and TRBJ2-3, reads DVKVTQSSRYLVKRTGEKVFLECVQDMDHENMFWYRQDPGLGLRLIYFSYDVKMKEKGDIPEGYSVSREKKERFSLILESASTNQTSMYLCASSFQGPTDTQYFGPGTRLTVL.

This clonotype was seen many times. The genes are TRBV6-1 and TRBJ2-7, with 8 bases lining up with TRBD2. The J segment lost 0 bases and the V segment lost 7 bases, leaving 14 bases of the junction unmatched. CDR3 length: 17 amino acids. The germline CDR1 and CDR2 sequences are MNHNS and SASEGT. CDR3 sequence: CASTLRGSGTSSYEQYF. In DNA form, the CDR3 reads TGTGCCAGCACCCTACGGGGTAGCGGGACCAGCTCCTACGAGCAGTACTTC.

This clonotype showed up many times. V gene TRBV12-3 or TRBV12-4 combines with J gene TRBJ2-7; 7 positions match TRBD1. The V and J ends lost 6 bases and 2 bases, in that order; junction bases with no gene match: 4. There are 13 residues in the CDR3. This chain's CDR3 is CASRDRSTYEQYF. The CDR3 coding sequence is TGTGCCAGCAGGGACAGGAGCACCTACGAGCAGTACTTC.

In its sample, this clonotype was seen a few times. The chain is built from TRBV7-9 and TRBJ1-5, with D maybe TRBD1 (6 bases). V shed 1 base and J shed 0 bases, with 10 bases lying between them. This CDR3 spans 16 amino acids. CDR1 and CDR2 (germline): SEHNR, FQNEAQ (reference sequence). Here the CDR3 reads CASSLGRGNSNQPQHF. CDR3 nucleotide sequence: TGTGCCAGCAGCTTAGGCAGGGGAAATAGCAATCAGCCCCAGCATTTT. Using reference TRBV7-9 and TRBJ1-5 for the parts outside the CDR3, the full variable domain is DTGVSQNPRHKITKRGQNVTFRCDPISEHNRLYWYRQTLGQGPEFLTYFQNEAQLEKSRLLSDRFSAERPKGSFSTLEIQRTEQGDSAMYLCASSLGRGNSNQPQHFGDGTRLSIL.